This TCR beta chain is from a study of OX40 agonist ivuxolimab in advanced cancers. Turning to the study itself: Having had anti-PD-1, anti-PD-L1 or anti-CTLA-4 therapy before was allowed, and around 39% had some. Findings and caveats of the study: The mean number of expanded clones was higher in CD8+ T cells than in CD4+.

Sequenced by immunoSEQ multiplex PCR; TCRdb stores in-frame clones only, minus some. The sample shows roughly 10,000 clones, more than 70% of them seen only once. Comments on this clone: The antigen is not known.

The receptor was derived from an adult with an advanced solid tumor such as melanoma, head and neck, liver or kidney cancer. Sequencing was performed on CD4+ or CD8+ T cells sorted from blood, taken in a trial of the OX40 agonist ivuxolimab.

CDR3 sequence: CASSLGAREAFF. In nucleotides, the CDR3 is TGTGCCAGCAGCTTAGGGGCCCGTGAAGCTTTCTTT. The chain uses TRBV11-2 and TRBJ1-1; D not certain. Germline CDR1 SGHAT, CDR2 FQNNGV. V was shortened by 1 base and J by 7 bases, with 7 bases between the two germline ends. CDR3 size: 12 residues.